Below, 27 T cell receptor beta chains from the same sample are listed, as sequenced in a study of shared clonotypes between healthy human individuals (dated by TCRdb to 2019 to 2021). Receptor libraries were prepared by the immunoSEQ multiplex PCR assay. In its TCRdb copy, this immuneACCESS table keeps in-frame sequences only and misses some clones. Where compared with another copy, unresolved V genes explain less than half of these, and the others have no known cause. Here the sample has 1,400,000 or so clones; approximately 98.5% occur a single time. The ten largest clones capture approximately 0.4% of the sample. Sequencing input: naive CD4+ T cells sorted from blood. The cell subset or site tag for this specimen amounts to: CD45RA+ positively selected. The source of these receptors is a young man in good health.

This chain uses TRBV5-1 with TRBJ1-3; D is perhaps TRBD1 (5 bases). Per germline, CDR1 SGHRS and CDR2 YFSETQ. V was shortened by 0 bases and J by 0 bases, with 7 bases between the two germline ends. This CDR3 has 15 amino acids. For the CDR3, the DNA is TGCGCCAGCAGCTTGGGACAGAACTCTGGAAACACCATATATTTT. This translates into CASSLGQNSGNTIYF.

The chain links TRBV18 to TRBJ1-3; D remains unclear. The CDR3 runs to 16 residues. CDR1 and CDR2 (germline): KGHSH, LQKENI. Trimming cost V 2 bases and J 0 bases, with 11 bases left between them. The CDR3: CASSPAQSNSGNTIYF. CDR3 in DNA: TGTGCCAGCTCACCAGCACAGAGTAACTCTGGAAACACCATATATTTT.

The chain employs TRBV11-2 and TRBJ1-2; no clear D. The CDR3 is 13 residues long. The germline gives CDR1 SGHAT, CDR2 FQNNGV. Trimming took off 2 bases at V and 7 bases at J, with 11 bases between the two ends. The CDR3 region is CASSLLAGFGYTF. CDR3 sequence (DNA): TGTGCCAGCAGCTTACTCGCAGGTTTTGGCTACACCTTC. The whole variable domain, remainder taken from reference TRBV11-2 and TRBJ1-2, is EAGVAQSPRYKIIEKRQSVAFWCNPISGHATLYWYQQILGQGPKLLIQFQNNGVVDDSQLPKDRFSAERLKGVDSTLKIQPAKLEDSAVYLCASSLLAGFGYTFGSGTRLTVV.

The V call is TRBV7-8, the J call TRBJ2-1, with 7 positions matching TRBD2. V shed 1 base and J 7 bases; nucleotides not matched to a gene: 10. CDR3 size: 16 residues. Per germline, CDR1 SGHVS and CDR2 FQNEAQ. The CDR3 nucleotides are TGTGCCAGCAGCTTAGGGTCGGCACTAGCGAGAAATGAGCAGTTCTTC. It codes for CASSLGSALARNEQFF.

This chain links TRBV7-2 with TRBJ2-1, with 10 bases aligning to TRBD2. From germline, CDR1 is SGHTA and CDR2 FQGNSA. The CDR3 length is 17 residues. V shed 2 bases and J 7 bases; nucleotides not matched to a gene: 11. The CDR3 spells CASSLIFRTSGENEQFF. CDR3 DNA: TGTGCCAGCAGCTTAATATTCAGGACTAGCGGAGAAAATGAGCAGTTCTTC.

This chain connects TRBV19 to TRBJ1-2; D possibly corresponds to TRBD1 (6 bases). V lost 3 bases and J lost 3, with 11 bases in between. The germline V gene encodes CDR1 LNHDA and CDR2 SQIVND (reference sequence). The CDR3 runs to 14 residues. CDR3 region: CASSIHREDYGYTF. The CDR3 coding sequence is TGTGCCAGTAGTATTCACAGGGAGGACTATGGCTACACCTTC.

The chain recombines TRBV12-2 with TRBJ2-7. TRBV12-2 is labeled a pseudogene. The CDR3 spans 16 residues. DNA of the CDR3: TGTGCAAGTCGCTTAGCGTCGTTGGTGGGACCCTACGAGCAGTACTTC. It is translated as CASRLASLVGPYEQYF.

This chain uses TRBV27 with TRBJ1-2; 9 bases agree with TRBD1. The length of the CDR3 is 13 residues. V lost 5 bases and J lost 7; bases outside the gene matches: 5. Germline lookup yields CDR1 MNHEY and CDR2 SMNVEV (reference sequence). The CDR3 coding sequence is TGTGCCAGCAGTCCACAGGGGGCGGCTGGCTACACCTTC. Translating it yields CASSPQGAAGYTF.

This clone appeared a single time. The chain combines TRBV27 with TRBJ1-2; D not certain. The V and J ends lost 8 bases and 4 bases respectively, with 17 bases between them. Germline V gives CDR1 MNHEY, CDR2 SMNVEV (reference sequence). The CDR3 has 14 amino acids. For the CDR3, the DNA is TGTGCCAGCGGGCCGGCGAGAAACGGCTATGGCTACACCTTC. Translation: CASGPARNGYGYTF.

This chain joins TRBV6-1 and TRBJ1-5, with TRBD1 identical over 7 bases. V was pared by 2 bases and J by 4 bases, with 5 bases of the junction left unmatched. Germline V gives CDR1 MNHNS, CDR2 SASEGT. There are 15 residues in the CDR3. CDR3 amino acids: CASSEKGAVNQPQHF. The CDR3 DNA reads TGTGCCAGCAGTGAAAAGGGGGCGGTGAATCAGCCCCAGCATTTT.

This chain uses TRBV9 with TRBJ1-3; D uncertain. V was clipped by 0 bases and J by 1 base, with 14 bases between them. The germline V gene encodes CDR1 SGDLS and CDR2 YYNGEE. The CDR3 covers 17 residues. The CDR3 sequence is CASSVGSGPNSGNTIYF. The CDR3 nucleotides read TGTGCCAGCAGCGTAGGTAGTGGACCAAATTCTGGAAACACCATATATTTT. Full variable domain (rest looked up from reference TRBV9 and TRBJ1-3): DSGVTQTPKHLITATGQRVTLRCSPRSGDLSVYWYQQSLDQGLQFLIQYYNGEERAKGNILERFSAQQFPDLHSELNLSSLELGDSALYFCASSVGSGPNSGNTIYFGEGSWLTVV.

This clone was observed once. V is TRBV4-1 and J is TRBJ2-7; 7 bases map to TRBD2. Per the germline V gene, CDR1 is MGHRA and CDR2 is YSYEKL. The CDR3 has 14 residues. J was trimmed by 0 bases and V by 5 bases; bases with no gene match: 4. CDR3 in DNA: TGCGCCAGCAGCAGTTCTAGCGGCTCCTACGAGCAGTACTTC. It encodes CASSSSSGSYEQYF.

The chain employs TRBV7-9 and TRBJ1-1, with no clear D. The CDR3 consists of 16 residues. V lost 3 bases to trimming and J lost 2 bases, with 16 bases between them. The V gene's germline CDR1 is SEHNR and CDR2 FQNEAQ (reference sequence). CDR3 residues: CASSLKGGGLNTEAFF. Written as DNA, the CDR3 is TGTGCCAGCAGCTTGAAAGGCGGAGGATTAAACACTGAAGCTTTCTTT.

The rearrangement uses TRBV7-9 and TRBJ1-3; D is unclear. The CDR3 consists of 15 residues. In germline, CDR1 is SEHNR, CDR2 FQNEAQ (reference sequence). Trimming shortened V by 6 bases and J by 0 bases, and 12 bases separated the two germline ends. The CDR3 region is CASSFDGNSGNTIYF. In DNA, the CDR3 is TGTGCCAGCAGTTTCGACGGAAACTCTGGAAACACCATATATTTT.

J is TRBJ2-3 and V is TRBV4-3, with D maybe TRBD2 (5 bases). This CDR3 has 14 residues. Germline V gene sequence: CDR1 LGHNA, CDR2 YSLEER. Trimming pared 2 bases from V and 5 bases from J, leaving 11 bases between. The CDR3 here is CASSQSGSVDTQYF. The CDR3 DNA reads as TGCGCCAGCAGCCAATCGGGATCGGTAGATACGCAGTATTTT.

This clone was detected only once. This chain joins TRBV5-1 and TRBJ2-7; D is unclear. Germline CDR1 reads SGHRS; CDR2 reads YFSETQ. The CDR3 runs to 13 residues. V was cut by 4 bases and J by 3 bases, with 11 bases left in between. CDR3 protein: CASSNPNYYEQYF. DNA of the CDR3: TGCGCCAGCAGCAACCCCAATTACTACGAGCAGTACTTC.

V usage is TRBV19 and J usage is TRBJ2-1; no definite D call. CDR3 length: 18 residues. Trimming shortened V by 6 bases and J by 1 base, and 22 bases separated the two germline ends. In germline, CDR1 is LNHDA, CDR2 SQIVND (reference sequence). The CDR3 reads CASSSTRLMGYSYNEQFF. CDR3 bases: TGTGCCAGTAGCTCCACCAGACTGATGGGTTATTCCTACAATGAGCAGTTCTTC.

V gene TRBV7-2 combines with J gene TRBJ1-2, with 7 positions matching TRBD1. Trimming cost V 5 bases and J 2 bases; bases outside gene matches: 8. The CDR3 consists of 15 residues. CDR1 SGHTA and CDR2 FQGNSA come from the germline V gene. The CDR3 protein is CASSPGGLMNYGYTF. CDR3 DNA sequence: TGTGCCAGCAGCCCAGGGGGACTAATGAACTATGGCTACACCTTC.

The chain carries TRBV30 and TRBJ2-2; no clear D gene. Trimming took off 0 bases at V and 7 bases at J, with 12 bases between the two ends. Per the germline V gene, CDR1 is GTSNPN and CDR2 is SVGIG (reference sequence). The length of the CDR3 is 14 residues. The CDR3 sequence is CAWSVNIFSGELFF. The CDR3 DNA follows: TGTGCCTGGAGTGTGAACATCTTTAGCGGGGAGCTGTTTTTT.

This clone was observed a single time. This chain uses TRBV30 with TRBJ2-3; D perhaps matches TRBD1 (5 bases). V was pared by 4 bases and J by 6 bases, with 8 bases between. The germline V gene has CDR1 GTSNPN and CDR2 SVGIG (reference sequence). CDR3 size: 11 residues. CDR3 protein: CAWMGRDTQYF. DNA of the CDR3: TGTGCCTGGATGGGGCGGGATACGCAGTATTTT.

The rearrangement uses TRBV7-9 and TRBJ1-2; no clear D gene. Germline V gives CDR1 SEHNR, CDR2 FQNEAQ (reference sequence). The CDR3 has 12 residues. V lost 2 bases and J 2 bases, leaving 3 bases between the germline ends. The CDR3, as DNA: TGTGCCAGCAGCTTACCAAACTATGGCTACACCTTC. Translation gives CASSLPNYGYTF.

As for this clone: Other nucleotide sequences in the sample specify the same CDR3. The chain is built from TRBV5-4 and TRBJ2-2, with TRBD2 identical over 7 bases. Germline V gene data show CDR1 as SGHNT and CDR2 as YYREEE (reference sequence). V shed 0 bases and J 4 bases; nucleotides not matched to a gene: 3. This CDR3 has 15 residues. The chain's CDR3 is CASSLAGGTTGELFF. The DNA for the CDR3 is TGTGCCAGCAGCTTGGCGGGGGGAACCACCGGGGAGCTGTTTTTT.

V is TRBV25-1 and J is TRBJ1-1, with D possibly TRBD1 on 5 matching bases. This CDR3 has 13 amino acids. Germline CDR1 is MGHDK and CDR2 is SYGVNS. Trimming shortened V by 7 bases and J by 1 base, and 10 bases separated the two germline ends. The CDR3 nucleotides are TGTGCCAGCAAGGGGCTCGGGAACACTGAAGCTTTCTTT. Translating gives CASKGLGNTEAFF.

This chain joins TRBV4-3 and TRBJ1-1, with 7 bases aligning to TRBD1. CDR1 is LGHNA, CDR2 YSLEER, per germline. Unmatched junction bases numbered 11, after V lost 5 bases and J lost 2 bases. The CDR3 consists of 16 residues. The CDR3 protein is CASSKRNRGLNTEAFF. DNA of the CDR3: TGCGCCAGCAGCAAACGAAACAGGGGTTTAAACACTGAAGCTTTCTTT.

The rearrangement links TRBV18 to TRBJ2-7, with D perhaps matching TRBD2 (5 bases). The germline CDR1 and CDR2 sequences are KGHSH and LQKENI. V was shortened by 2 bases and J by 0 bases, with 17 bases between the two germline ends. The CDR3 loop spans 17 amino acids. The CDR3 DNA follows: TGTGCCAGCTCACCAACGGGGAGCGCGATCGACTCCTACGAGCAGTACTTC. Protein product: CASSPTGSAIDSYEQYF.

The chain carries TRBV9 and TRBJ2-7; TRBD2 matches at 9 bases. This CDR3 is 15 amino acids long. V dropped 0 bases and J dropped 6; count of bases not matched to a gene: 7. Germline lookup yields CDR1 SGDLS and CDR2 YYNGEE. DNA of the CDR3: TGTGCCAGCAGCGTAGGGCTAGCGGGACTCTCCGAGCAGTACTTC. Protein sequence: CASSVGLAGLSEQYF.

This clone was observed a few times. This chain joins TRBV6-5 and TRBJ1-5; weak D call: TRBD1 (5 bases). This CDR3 contains 15 residues. V was pared by 0 bases and J by 5 bases, with 11 bases between. Germline CDR1 reads MNHEY; CDR2 reads SVGAGI. The CDR3 DNA reads as TGTGCCAGCAGTTACTCGACAGACATCGATCAGCCCCAGCATTTT. It codes for CASSYSTDIDQPQHF.